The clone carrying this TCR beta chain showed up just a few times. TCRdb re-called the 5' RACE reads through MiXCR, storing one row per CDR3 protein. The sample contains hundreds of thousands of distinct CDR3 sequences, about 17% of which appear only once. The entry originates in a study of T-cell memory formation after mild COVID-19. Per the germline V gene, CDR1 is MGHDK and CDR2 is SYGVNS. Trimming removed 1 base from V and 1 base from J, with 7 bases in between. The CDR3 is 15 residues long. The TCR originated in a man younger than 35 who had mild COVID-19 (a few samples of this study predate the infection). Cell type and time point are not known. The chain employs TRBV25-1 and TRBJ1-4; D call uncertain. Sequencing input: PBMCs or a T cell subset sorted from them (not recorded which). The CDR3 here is CASSEWELTNEKLFF. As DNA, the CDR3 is TGTGCCAGCAGTGAATGGGAGTTAACTAATGAAAAACTGTTTTTT. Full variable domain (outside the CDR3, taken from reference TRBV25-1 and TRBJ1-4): EADIYQTPRYLVIGTGKKITLECSQTMGHDKMYWYQQDPGMELHLIHYSYGVNSTEKGDLSSESTVSRIRTEHFPLTLESARPSHTSQYLCASSEWELTNEKLFFGSGTQLSVL.